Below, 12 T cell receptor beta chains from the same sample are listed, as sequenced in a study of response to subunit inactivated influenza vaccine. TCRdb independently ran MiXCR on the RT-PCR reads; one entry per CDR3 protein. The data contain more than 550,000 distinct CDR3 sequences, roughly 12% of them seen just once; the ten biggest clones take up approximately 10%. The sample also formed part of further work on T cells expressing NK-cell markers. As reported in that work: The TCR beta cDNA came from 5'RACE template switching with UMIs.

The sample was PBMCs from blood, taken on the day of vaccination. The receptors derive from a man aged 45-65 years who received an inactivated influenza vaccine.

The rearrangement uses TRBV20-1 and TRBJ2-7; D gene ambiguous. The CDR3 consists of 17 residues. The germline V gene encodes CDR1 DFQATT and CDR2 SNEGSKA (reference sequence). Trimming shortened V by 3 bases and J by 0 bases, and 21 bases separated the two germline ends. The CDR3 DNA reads TGCAGTGCTAGTGGATATCGTTTGCAGGATATCTCCTACGAGCAGTACTTC. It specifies CSASGYRLQDISYEQYF.

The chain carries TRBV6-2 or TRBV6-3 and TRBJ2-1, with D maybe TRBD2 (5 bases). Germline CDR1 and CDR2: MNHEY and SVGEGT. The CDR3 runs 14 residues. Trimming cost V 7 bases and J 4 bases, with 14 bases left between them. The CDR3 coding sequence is TGTGCCAGCACCTTGGACTGGATTTACAATGAGCAGTTCTTC. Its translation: CASTLDWIYNEQFF.

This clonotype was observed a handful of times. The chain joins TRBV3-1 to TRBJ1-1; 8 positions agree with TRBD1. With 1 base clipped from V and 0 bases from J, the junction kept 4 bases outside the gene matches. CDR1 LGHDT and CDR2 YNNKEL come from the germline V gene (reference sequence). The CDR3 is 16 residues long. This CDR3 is CASSQAQGALNTEAFF. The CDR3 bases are TGTGCCAGCAGCCAAGCGCAGGGGGCATTGAACACTGAAGCTTTCTTT.

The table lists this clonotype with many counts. CDR3 region: CASSSGTREFF. The CDR3 DNA sequence: TGTGCCAGCAGTTCCGGGACTAGGGAGTTCTTC. The genes are TRBV12-3 or TRBV12-4 and TRBJ2-1; 8 nucleotides align to TRBD2. J was trimmed by 14 bases and V by 4 bases; bases with no gene match: 4. CDR3 length: 11 amino acids.

The CDR3 sequence is CASSLRRDEQFF. DNA for the CDR3: TGCGCCAGCAGCTTAAGGCGGGATGAGCAGTTCTTC. V and J are TRBV5-1 and TRBJ2-1, with D perhaps TRBD2 (5 bases). The V end was cut by 2 bases, the J end by 8 bases, with 8 bases between. CDR1 and CDR2 from the germline V gene are SGHRS and YFSETQ. The length of the CDR3 is 12 residues.

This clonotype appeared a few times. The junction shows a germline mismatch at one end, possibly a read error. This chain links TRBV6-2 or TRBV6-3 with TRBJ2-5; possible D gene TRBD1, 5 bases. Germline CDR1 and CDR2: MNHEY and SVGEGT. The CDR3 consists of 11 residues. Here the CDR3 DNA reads TGCTGTACGACAGACGCAGAGACCCAGTACTTC. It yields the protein CCTTDAETQYF.

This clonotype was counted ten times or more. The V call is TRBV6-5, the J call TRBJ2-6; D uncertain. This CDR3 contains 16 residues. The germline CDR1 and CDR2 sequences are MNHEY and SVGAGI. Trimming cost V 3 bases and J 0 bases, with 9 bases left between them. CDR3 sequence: CASSYVQLSGANVLTF. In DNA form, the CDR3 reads TGTGCCAGCAGTTATGTGCAGCTCTCTGGGGCCAACGTCCTGACTTTC.

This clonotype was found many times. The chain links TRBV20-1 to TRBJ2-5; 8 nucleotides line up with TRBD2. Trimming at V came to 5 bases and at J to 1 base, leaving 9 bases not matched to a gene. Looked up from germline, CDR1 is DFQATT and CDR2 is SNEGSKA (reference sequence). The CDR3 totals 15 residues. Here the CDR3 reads CSAGFGGRSQETQYF. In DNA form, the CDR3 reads TGCAGTGCTGGATTTGGCGGGAGGTCCCAAGAGACCCAGTACTTC.

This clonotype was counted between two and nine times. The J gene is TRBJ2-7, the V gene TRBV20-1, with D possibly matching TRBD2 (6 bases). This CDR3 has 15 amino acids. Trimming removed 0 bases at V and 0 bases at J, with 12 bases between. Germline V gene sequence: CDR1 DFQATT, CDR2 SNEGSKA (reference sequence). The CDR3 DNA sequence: TGCAGTGCTAGAGAGGATAGCGGACCCTCCTACGAGCAGTACTTC. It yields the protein CSAREDSGPSYEQYF.

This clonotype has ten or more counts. In DNA form, the CDR3 reads TGTGCCAGCAGCCCTGGACTAGCGGGAGTGGCAGATACGCAGTATTTT. Translating it yields CASSPGLAGVADTQYF. This sequence joins TRBV7-2 and TRBJ2-3; 13 bases are a match to TRBD2. The germline V gene encodes CDR1 SGHTA and CDR2 FQGNSA. V lost 5 bases to trimming and J lost 4 bases; unmatched junction nucleotides: 6. This CDR3 contains 16 residues.

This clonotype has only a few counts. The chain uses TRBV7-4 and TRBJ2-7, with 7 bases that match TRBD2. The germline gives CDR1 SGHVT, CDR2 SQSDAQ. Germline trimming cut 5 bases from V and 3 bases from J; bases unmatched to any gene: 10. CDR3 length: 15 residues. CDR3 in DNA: TGTGCCAGCAGCCCACATAGACTAGCCCTCTACGAGCAGTACTTC. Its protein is CASSPHRLALYEQYF. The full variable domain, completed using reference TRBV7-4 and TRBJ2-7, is GAGVSQSPRYKVAKRGRDVALRCDSISGHVTLYWYRQTLGQGSEVLTYSQSDAQRDKSGRPSGRFSAERPERSVSTLKIQRTEQGDSAVYLCASSPHRLALYEQYFGPGTRLTVT.

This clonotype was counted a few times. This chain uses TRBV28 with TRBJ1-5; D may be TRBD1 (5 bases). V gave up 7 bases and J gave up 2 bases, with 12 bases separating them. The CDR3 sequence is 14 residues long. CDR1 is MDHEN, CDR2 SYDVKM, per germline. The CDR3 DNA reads TGTGCCAGCAAAAGGGGAGGGGGCAATCAGCCCCAGCATTTT. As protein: CASKRGGGNQPQHF. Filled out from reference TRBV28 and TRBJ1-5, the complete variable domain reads DVKVTQSSRYLVKRTGEKVFLECVQDMDHENMFWYRQDPGLGLRLIYFSYDVKMKEKGDIPEGYSVSREKKERFSLILESASTNQTSMYLCASKRGGGNQPQHFGDGTRLSIL.